This entry concerns a single T cell receptor beta chain. Its specificity is unknown. The study ran its PCR with 60 Vbeta and 13 Jbeta primers. Some clones are missing from TCRdb's copy, which holds only in-frame ones; the method was immunoSEQ multiplex PCR. Among about 120,000 clones listed, 80% to 90% were seen once. The data belong to a study of cytomegalovirus exposure and HLA in healthy donors. Study-wide points: Later analysis found that TCR beta chains associated with HLA were more clonally expanded than other, equally common chains. Sequencing likely caused a cluster of highly shared sequence variants.

This clonotype was sampled from a man aged 35 to 55 in good health and CMV-seronegative. Input material: PBMCs.

CDR3 sequence reads: CASSLSQGLLGANVLTF. The CDR3 region has the DNA TGTGCCAGCAGTTTAAGTCAGGGACTTCTGGGGGCCAACGTCCTGACTTTC. The gene calls are TRBV28 and TRBJ2-6, with D possibly matching TRBD2 (6 bases). Looked up from germline, CDR1 is MDHEN and CDR2 is SYDVKM. The CDR3 is 17 amino acids. V gave up 2 bases and J gave up 4 bases, with 15 bases separating them. Variable domain in full (rest from reference TRBV28 and TRBJ2-6): DVKVTQSSRYLVKRTGEKVFLECVQDMDHENMFWYRQDPGLGLRLIYFSYDVKMKEKGDIPEGYSVSREKKERFSLILESASTNQTSMYLCASSLSQGLLGANVLTFGAGSRLTVL.